This TCR beta chain stems from a study of T cell repertoires in cytomegalovirus infection. Study-wide background: Recently identified HLA-C-restricted and well-studied HLA-B-restricted CMV epitopes were used. Public TCR beta signatures were indicative of both CMV infection and a matching HLA type.

This clonotype has only one observation. Its antigen is still unknown. Study results and caveats: CMV-specific TCR beta clonotypes restricted by HLA-C dominated the ex vivo response. There were carriers of CMV plus the relevant HLA, and cumulative public TCR beta family frequency identified them.

TCRdb re-called the reads with MiXCR, one entry per CDR3 protein. The table shows approximately 990,000 distinct CDR3 sequences, with about a third occurring only once. The sample here was cultured CD8+ T cells from PBMCs, taken from culture after CMV antigen stimulation. This TCR was sampled from a human donor in good health (CMV status not recorded). Some clones in this sample may be carry-over from other donors' samples.

CDR3 coding DNA: TGTGCCAGCAGCCCACCCGGAGGCGACTGGGGCACAGATACGCAGTATTTT. Its translation: CASSPPGGDWGTDTQYF. The chain recombines TRBV6-6 with TRBJ2-3; possible D gene TRBD2, 5 bases. The length of the CDR3 is 17 residues. Per germline, CDR1 MNHNY and CDR2 SVGAGI (reference sequence). The V and J ends lost 6 bases and 1 base respectively, with 20 bases between them.